This TCR beta chain stems from a study of control samples from healthy donors and cancer patients. This table comes from immunoSEQ multiplex PCR, and its TCRdb copy is limited to in-frame clones, with some not included. Counted here are around 42,000 clones, 75% to 90% occurring once; the ten biggest clones make up about half. There are 14 residues in the CDR3. Germline V gene lookup returns CDR1 SEHNR and CDR2 FQNEAQ (reference sequence). With V trimmed by 2 bases and J by 8 bases, 5 bases remained unmatched. Details on this clone: This CDR3 is also generated by other DNA sequences in the sample.

The rearrangement joins TRBV7-9 to TRBJ1-4, with 7 bases lining up with TRBD1. The specimen sequenced was blood. The receptor was isolated from a man aged 60 to 75 in good health. The CDR3 reads CASSLQTGREKLFF. The CDR3 DNA reads as TGTGCCAGCAGCTTACAGACAGGGCGAGAAAAACTGTTTTTT.